Here is one T cell receptor beta chain with its context. The sample is drawn from a study of blood T cell repertoires in COVID-19. Study context: The United States, Italy and Spain were the sources of the acute and convalescent COVID-19 samples. PBMCs, B-cell-depleted T cells, or T cells provided the cDNA or gDNA that made up the material.

The J segment lost 2 bases and the V segment lost 4 bases, leaving 7 bases of the junction unmatched. The CDR3 totals 15 residues. The germline CDR1 and CDR2 sequences are SGHKS and YYEKEE (reference sequence). Methods used by the authors: It was from reference gene primer amplification that nucleated cell counts were estimated. Profiled with immunoSEQ multiplex PCR; TCRdb holds only in-frame clones, not every one. V and J calls and clone size are given by that table; D and trimming were obtained from the DNA. The sample holds some 360,000 clones, around nine tenths seen once. The rearrangement joins TRBV5-5 to TRBJ1-1, with 8 nucleotides matching TRBD1. The receptor was derived from an older woman with COVID-19, enrolled during active disease. The source material was peripheral blood. The CDR3 protein is CASSAQTGANTEAFF. The CDR3 DNA reads TGTGCCAGCAGCGCTCAGACAGGGGCCAACACTGAAGCTTTCTTT.